This T cell receptor beta chain was sequenced in a study of T cells in localized non-small cell lung cancer. On this clone: What it binds is unknown.

The germline CDR1 and CDR2 sequences are MDHEN and SYDVKM. This CDR3 comprises 15 residues. V gave up 3 bases and J gave up 3 bases, with 15 bases separating them. Study findings and constraints: Uninvolved adjacent lung had higher T cell clonality than tumor and all other tissues. Only one tumor region was sequenced, so heterogeneity remains possible. Greater blood T cell density accompanied longer overall survival. Researchers found a median around 57 of the top 100 tumor clones in adjacent lung.

Sequencing was performed with immunoSEQ multiplex PCR; in TCRdb, only in-frame clones are kept and a portion is missing. Found here are about 36,000 clones, around 85% of them singletons; the top ten hold approximately 7.2%. This material consisted of peripheral blood, taken before any cancer treatment. The V and J genes are TRBV28 and TRBJ2-7; no firm D call. This TCR derives from a woman aged 35 to 75 with stage I lung adenocarcinoma. This CDR3 is CASSFNSGGNYEQYF. CDR3 sequence (DNA): TGTGCCAGCAGTTTTAATTCCGGCGGAAACTACGAGCAGTACTTC.